The 21 T cell receptor beta chains listed next were all sequenced from one sample in a study of tumor-infiltrating lymphocytes in primary liver carcinoma. Total RNA and DNA came together from about 21-30 mg of bulk tissue without cell sorting. TCR beta cDNA was made from 450 to 550 ng total RNA with a constant-region primer. Libraries for TCR beta were built through three nested multiplex PCR rounds, which together made up a slightly modified ARM-PCR procedure. Primers for the first two PCR rounds were TRBV1-TRBV30 forward primers and a C-beta reverse primer (10 cycles per round). TCRdb called the multiplex PCR reads again in MiXCR, with one record for every CDR3 protein. This sample has 40,000 to 60,000 distinct CDR3 sequences; 60% to 85% occur once, and the top ten carry over 25%. What was sequenced was liver tumor tissue from sampling region 5. The subset denotes: tumor region T5, tumor centre. Receptors were obtained from a man aged 35 to 55 with primary liver carcinoma and hepatitis B virus infection.

On this clonotype itself: The conserved closing phenylalanine or tryptophan is absent in this CDR3, likely reflecting a read error. The DNA is left out, because the CDR3 cannot be placed on it with certainty; the CDR3 is given as TCRdb lists it. The CDR3: CASSQYSGGGYEKYL. The chain is built from TRBV11-2 and TRBJ2-7; TRBD2 is taken as the D call from the table, unchecked against the DNA. Germline lookup yields CDR1 SGHAT and CDR2 FQNNGV. The CDR3 is 15 amino acids long, termini counted.

Concerning this clonotype: The junction does not match germline at one end; this may be a read error. CDR3 in amino acids: CAISPGQGNTEAFF. CDR3 bases: TGTGCCATCAGTCCGGGACAAGGTAACACTGAAGCTTTCTTT. This chain links TRBV6-6 with TRBJ1-1, with a tentative D call TRBD1 (6 bases). The CDR3 is 14 amino acids. Looked up from germline, CDR1 is MNHNY and CDR2 is SVGAGI (reference sequence).

As to this clonotype: Germline is not matched at one junction end, which may reflect a read error. This sequence joins TRBV11-2 and TRBJ2-1, with 14 bases that match TRBD2. This CDR3 is built from 17 residues. The V gene's germline CDR1 is SGHAT and CDR2 FQNNGV. In nucleotides, the CDR3 is TGTGCCAGCAGCAGGAGACTAGCGGGAGGGCCGGGGGATGAGCAGCTCTTC. It encodes CASSRRLAGGPGDEQLF.

This sequence joins TRBV6-5 and TRBJ2-1; possible D gene TRBD2, 6 bases. In germline, CDR1 is MNHEY, CDR2 SVGAGI. The length of the CDR3 is 15 residues. V shed 6 bases and J shed 5 bases, with 17 bases lying between them. Written as DNA, the CDR3 is TGTGCCAGCAGGGTACTAACGGGGGAACACAATGAGCAGTTCTTC. Its translation is CASRVLTGEHNEQFF.

This clonotype was detected a few times. The junction differs from germline at one of its ends, possibly a read error. This sequence joins TRBV6-1 and TRBJ2-2; tentative D call: TRBD1 (6 bases). The V gene's germline CDR1 is MNHNS and CDR2 SASEGT. There are 16 residues in the CDR3. CDR3 amino acids: CASSTIRQENTGELFF. CDR3 DNA sequence: TGTGCCAGCAGTACTATCAGACAGGAGAACACCGGGGAACTGTTTTTT.

Regarding this clonotype: A much larger clone differs from this one at a single base, so this may be a read error. Since no conserved phenylalanine or tryptophan closes the CDR3, a read error is the likely cause. The V call is TRBV28, the J call TRBJ1-6; tentatively, D is TRBD1 (6 bases). The V and J ends lost 3 bases and 10 bases respectively, with 10 bases between them. The length of the CDR3 is 13 residues. Germline lookup yields CDR1 MDHEN and CDR2 SYDVKM. Here the CDR3 reads CASSFRGGSPLHS. The DNA for the CDR3 is TGTGCCAGCAGTTTCAGGGGAGGATCACCCCTCCACTCT.

This clonotype was detected many times. The chain joins TRBV7-9 to TRBJ2-7; D gene ambiguous. The CDR3 contains 11 residues. Germline V gives CDR1 SEHNR, CDR2 FQNEAQ (reference sequence). Trimming removed 5 bases at V and 3 bases at J, with 5 bases between. The CDR3 spells CASSPLYEQYF. The CDR3 DNA follows: TGTGCCAGCAGCCCACTCTACGAGCAGTACTTC.

Worth noting for this clonotype: At one end the junction does not follow the germline gene, possibly because of a read error. V usage is TRBV14 and J usage is TRBJ2-1; 7 positions agree with TRBD2. The CDR3 is 15 residues long. Germline values: CDR1 SGHDN, CDR2 FVKESK. The CDR3 loop reads CTSSQVSGTYNEQFF. CDR3 DNA: TGTACCAGCAGCCAAGTCAGCGGGACCTACAATGAGCAGTTCTTC.

The chain combines TRBV28 with TRBJ2-5; D is unresolved. The CDR3 sequence is 14 residues long. V dropped 8 bases and J dropped 1 base, with 14 bases sitting between them. Germline assignment: CDR1 MDHEN and CDR2 SYDVKM. The CDR3 sequence is CASGSGGSQETQYF. The CDR3 nucleotides are TGTGCCAGCGGCTCTGGCGGATCCCAAGAGACCCAGTACTTC. Combining the CDR3 with reference TRBV28 and TRBJ2-5 gives the whole variable domain DVKVTQSSRYLVKRTGEKVFLECVQDMDHENMFWYRQDPGLGLRLIYFSYDVKMKEKGDIPEGYSVSREKKERFSLILESASTNQTSMYLCASGSGGSQETQYFGPGTRLLVL.

In the case of this clonotype: The CDR3 does not close with the conserved phenylalanine or tryptophan, likely indicating a read error. This chain connects TRBV4-2 to TRBJ1-2; D gene ambiguous. The CDR3 has 16 residues. Germline CDR1 LGHNA, CDR2 YNFKEQ. CDR3 nucleotide sequence: TGTACCAGCAGCCAAGAGGCTTGGCAGATCAACTATGGCTACACCTCC. Encoded protein: CTSSQEAWQINYGYTS.

Note on this clonotype: A single base separates this from a much larger clone, so it may be a read error. This chain links TRBV28 with TRBJ1-2; D not resolved. The germline gives CDR1 MDHEN, CDR2 SYDVKM. This CDR3 contains 13 residues. The CDR3 loop reads CAGSLGRWYGYTF. The CDR3 nucleotides read TGTGCCGGCAGTTTAGGACGGTGGTATGGCTACACCTTC.

Regarding this clonotype: A junction boundary mismatches the germline segment, possibly from a read error. The chain carries TRBV12-3 or TRBV12-4 and TRBJ2-3; 10 positions match TRBD1. CDR3 length: 17 residues. This chain's CDR3 is CTSSPPEGQGRSDTQYF. The CDR3 DNA follows: TGTACCAGCAGTCCGCCTGAGGGACAGGGGCGGTCAGATACGCAGTATTTT.

In regard to this clonotype: Likely a read error: the CDR3 ends without its conserved phenylalanine or tryptophan. The genes are TRBV6-5 and TRBJ2-3; 10 bases line up with TRBD2. V shed 5 bases, J shed 1 base, and the junction held 6 bases outside the gene matches. The CDR3 is 16 amino acids. Germline CDR1 MNHEY, CDR2 SVGAGI. DNA for the CDR3: TGTGCCAGCAGTATCCTTGGGACTAGCGGCACAGATACGCAGTATTCT. This encodes CASSILGTSGTDTQYS.

On this clonotype: This clone may be a read error of a much larger clone one base away. The chain is built from TRBV6-1 and TRBJ1-2; D unclear. The CDR3 covers 15 residues. Trimming pared 6 bases from V and 4 bases from J, leaving 18 bases between. CDR1 and CDR2 from the germline V gene are MNHNS and SASEGT. The CDR3 bases are TGTGCCAGCAGCCCCCAAGGAAGACACGGCTATGGCTACACCTTC. Protein sequence: CASSPQGRHGYGYTF.

A note on this clonotype: A junction boundary mismatches the germline segment, possibly from a read error. V gene TRBV11-2 combines with J gene TRBJ2-5; D gene uncertain. This CDR3 region has 13 residues. The germline CDR1 and CDR2 sequences are SGHAT and FQNNGV. Here the CDR3 reads CARNLDFLETQYF. Written as DNA, the CDR3 is TGTGCCAGAAACTTAGATTTTCTGGAGACCCAATACTTC.

On this clonotype itself: It is unclear where the CDR3 begins or ends on the DNA, so no DNA is shown, and the CDR3 is as TCRdb lists it. The chain combines TRBV4-1 with TRBJ2-2; the tabulated D call, TRBD2, remains unverified against the DNA. Germline CDR1 reads MGHRA; CDR2 reads YSYEKL. The CDR3 region is 16 residues in length, termini included. The chain's CDR3 is CASSQVAVGTTGELFF.

This clonotype is termed large. This rearrangement joins TRBV12-3 or TRBV12-4 to TRBJ1-2; 8 bases are a match to TRBD1. The CDR3 sequence is 16 residues long. V lost 4 bases and J lost 3; bases outside the gene matches: 10. The CDR3 DNA is TGTGCCAGCAGTTCCCCCCACGGACAGGGCTACTATGGCTACACCTTC. This translates into CASSSPHGQGYYGYTF.

The genes are TRBV6-5 and TRBJ2-7; D unclear. Per the germline V gene, CDR1 is MNHEY and CDR2 is SVGAGI. This CDR3 contains 14 residues. The V gene lost 0 bases and the J gene lost 0 bases, with 6 bases spanning the gap. CDR3 loop: CASSYSPVSYEQYF. In DNA, the CDR3 is TGTGCCAGCAGTTACTCGCCAGTCTCCTACGAGCAGTACTTC.

This chain connects TRBV6-5 to TRBJ2-6, with 8 positions matching TRBD1. The CDR3 spans 18 residues. Trimming removed 5 bases from V and 2 bases from J; junction bases left unmatched: 11. Germline values: CDR1 MNHEY, CDR2 SVGAGI. The CDR3 loop is CASSLRTGIKAGANVLTF. The CDR3 bases are TGTGCCAGCAGTCTCCGGACAGGGATAAAAGCTGGGGCCAACGTCCTGACTTTC.

In regard to this clonotype: A much bigger clone sits one base away, suggesting this may be a read error. The CDR3 ends on some other residue instead of the conserved phenylalanine or tryptophan, so this is likely a read error. The rearrangement joins TRBV2 to TRBJ2-1, with a possible D match to TRBD2 (5 bases). Germline V CDR1 and CDR2: SNHLY, FYNNEI. This CDR3 region has 14 residues. Trimming pared 3 bases from V and 6 bases from J, leaving 12 bases between. The CDR3 nucleotides read TGTGCCAGCAGTGATAGCGAGACTTTCAATGAGCAGTTCTCC. Its protein product is CASSDSETFNEQFS.

On this clonotype: A much larger clonotype is one base distant, so this may be a read error. The chain is built from TRBV7-9 and TRBJ1-1, with TRBD1 as a possible D gene (6 bases). V lost 5 bases and J 4 bases, leaving 14 bases between the germline ends. This CDR3 region has 14 residues. From germline, CDR1 is SEHNR and CDR2 FQNEAQ (reference sequence). The CDR3 DNA follows: TGTGCCAGCAGCGGGGGGGCGCGGGGCACTGAAGCTTTCTTT. Translating gives CASSGGARGTEAFF.